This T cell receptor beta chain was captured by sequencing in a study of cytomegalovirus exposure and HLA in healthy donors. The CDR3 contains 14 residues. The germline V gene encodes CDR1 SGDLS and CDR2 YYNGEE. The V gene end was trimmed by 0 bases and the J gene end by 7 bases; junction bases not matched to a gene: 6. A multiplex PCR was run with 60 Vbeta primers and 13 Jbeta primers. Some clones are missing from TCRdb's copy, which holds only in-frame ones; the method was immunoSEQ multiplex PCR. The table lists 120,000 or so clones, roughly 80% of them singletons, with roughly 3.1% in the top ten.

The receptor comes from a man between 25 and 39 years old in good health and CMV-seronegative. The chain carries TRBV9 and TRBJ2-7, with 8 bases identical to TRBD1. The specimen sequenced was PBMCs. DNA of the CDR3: TGTGCCAGCAGCGTAGAGCCAGGGGGCGCAGAGCAGTACTTC. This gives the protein CASSVEPGGAEQYF. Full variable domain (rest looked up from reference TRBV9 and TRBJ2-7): DSGVTQTPKHLITATGQRVTLRCSPRSGDLSVYWYQQSLDQGLQFLIQYYNGEERAKGNILERFSAQQFPDLHSELNLSSLELGDSALYFCASSVEPGGAEQYFGPGTRLTVT.